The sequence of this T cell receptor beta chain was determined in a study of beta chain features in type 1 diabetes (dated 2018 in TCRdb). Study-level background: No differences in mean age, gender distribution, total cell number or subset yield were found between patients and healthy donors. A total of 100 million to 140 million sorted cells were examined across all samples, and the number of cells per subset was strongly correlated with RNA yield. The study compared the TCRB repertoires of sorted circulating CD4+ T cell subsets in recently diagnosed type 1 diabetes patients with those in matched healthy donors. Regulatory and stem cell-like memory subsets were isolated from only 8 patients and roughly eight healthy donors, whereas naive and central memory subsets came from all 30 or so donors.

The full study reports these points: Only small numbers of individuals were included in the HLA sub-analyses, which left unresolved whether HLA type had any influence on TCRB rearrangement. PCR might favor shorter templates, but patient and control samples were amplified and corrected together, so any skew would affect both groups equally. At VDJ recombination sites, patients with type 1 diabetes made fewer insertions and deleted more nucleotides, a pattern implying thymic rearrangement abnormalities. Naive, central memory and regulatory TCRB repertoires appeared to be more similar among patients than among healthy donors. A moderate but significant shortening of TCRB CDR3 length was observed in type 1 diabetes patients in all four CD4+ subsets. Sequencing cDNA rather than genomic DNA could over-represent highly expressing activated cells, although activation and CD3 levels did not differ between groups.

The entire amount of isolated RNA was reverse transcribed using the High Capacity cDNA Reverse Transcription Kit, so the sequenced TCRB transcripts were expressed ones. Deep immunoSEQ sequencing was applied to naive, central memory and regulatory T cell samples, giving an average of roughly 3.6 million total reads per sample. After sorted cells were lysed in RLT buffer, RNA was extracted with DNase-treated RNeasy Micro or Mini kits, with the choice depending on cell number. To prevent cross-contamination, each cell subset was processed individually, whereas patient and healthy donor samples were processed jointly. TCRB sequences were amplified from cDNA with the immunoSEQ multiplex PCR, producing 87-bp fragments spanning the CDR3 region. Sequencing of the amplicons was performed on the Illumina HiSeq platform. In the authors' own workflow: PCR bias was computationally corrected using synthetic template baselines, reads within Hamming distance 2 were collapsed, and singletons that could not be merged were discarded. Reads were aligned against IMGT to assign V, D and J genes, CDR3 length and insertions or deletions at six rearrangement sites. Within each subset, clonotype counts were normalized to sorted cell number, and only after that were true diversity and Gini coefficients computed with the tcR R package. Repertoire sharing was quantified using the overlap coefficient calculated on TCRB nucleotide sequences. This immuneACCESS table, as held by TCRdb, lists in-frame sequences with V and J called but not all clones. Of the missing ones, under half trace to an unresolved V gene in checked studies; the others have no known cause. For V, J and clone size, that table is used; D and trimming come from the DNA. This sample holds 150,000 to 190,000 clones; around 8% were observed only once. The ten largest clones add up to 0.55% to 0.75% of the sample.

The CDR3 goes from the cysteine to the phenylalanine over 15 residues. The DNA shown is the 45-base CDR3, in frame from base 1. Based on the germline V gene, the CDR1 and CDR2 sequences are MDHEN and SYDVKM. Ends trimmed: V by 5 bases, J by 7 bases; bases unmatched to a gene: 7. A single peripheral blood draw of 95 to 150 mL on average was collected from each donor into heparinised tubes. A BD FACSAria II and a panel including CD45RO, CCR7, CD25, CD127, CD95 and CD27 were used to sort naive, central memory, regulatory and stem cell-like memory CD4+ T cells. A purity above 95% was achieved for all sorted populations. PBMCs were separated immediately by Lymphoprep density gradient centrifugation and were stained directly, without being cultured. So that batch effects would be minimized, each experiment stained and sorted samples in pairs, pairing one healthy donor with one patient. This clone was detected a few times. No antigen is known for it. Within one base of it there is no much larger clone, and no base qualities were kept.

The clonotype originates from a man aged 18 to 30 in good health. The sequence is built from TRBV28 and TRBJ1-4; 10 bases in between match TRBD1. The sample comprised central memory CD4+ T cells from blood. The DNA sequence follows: TGTGCCAGCAGTATCCGCCGGGACAGGGGTGAAAAACTGTTTTTT. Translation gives CASSIRRDRGEKLFF.